This T cell receptor (beta chain) originates from a study of CD8+ T cells in alopecia areata. Study in general: The SALT score measured affected scalp surface percentage in treated patients.

The treatment: oral pan-JAK inhibitor, 5-10 mg twice daily. RNA extraction was followed by reverse transcription into cDNA, which acted as the sequencing template. The method was immunoSEQ multiplex PCR; TCRdb's version includes in-frame clones alone and lacks a portion of them. The sample consists of about 270,000 clones, about three fifths of them appearing once. The germline V and J ends were trimmed by 5 bases and 5 bases, with 6 bases remaining between them. Germline loops: CDR1 MNHNS, CDR2 SASEGT. CDR3 length: 11 amino acids. This specimen was CD4+ T cells sorted from blood, taken between weeks 51 and 52, from a patient treated with tofacitinib. This clonotype originated in a human donor with alopecia areata. The V call is TRBV6-1, the J call TRBJ2-5; D call uncertain. The CDR3 region is CASSYGETQYF. The CDR3 DNA sequence: TGTGCCAGCAGTTACGGGGAGACCCAGTACTTC.